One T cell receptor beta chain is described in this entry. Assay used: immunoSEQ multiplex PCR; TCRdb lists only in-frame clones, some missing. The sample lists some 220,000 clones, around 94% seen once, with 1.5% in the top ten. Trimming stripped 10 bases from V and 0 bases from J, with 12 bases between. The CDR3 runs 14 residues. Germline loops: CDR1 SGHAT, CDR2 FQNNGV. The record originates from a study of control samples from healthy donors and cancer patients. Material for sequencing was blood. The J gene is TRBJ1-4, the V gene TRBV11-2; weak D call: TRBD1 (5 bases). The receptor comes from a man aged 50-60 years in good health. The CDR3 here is CATKAGATNEKLFF. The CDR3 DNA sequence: TGTGCCACCAAGGCGGGGGCAACTAATGAAAAACTGTTTTTT.